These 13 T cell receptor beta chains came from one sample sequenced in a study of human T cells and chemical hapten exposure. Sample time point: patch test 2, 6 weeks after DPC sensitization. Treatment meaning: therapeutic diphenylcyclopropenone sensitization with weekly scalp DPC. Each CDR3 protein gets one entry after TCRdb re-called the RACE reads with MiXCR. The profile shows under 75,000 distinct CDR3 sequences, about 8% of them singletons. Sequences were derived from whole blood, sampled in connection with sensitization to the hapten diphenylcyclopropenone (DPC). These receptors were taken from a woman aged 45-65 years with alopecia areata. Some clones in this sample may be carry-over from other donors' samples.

CDR3 bases: TGTGCCAGCAGTGTTCTAGCGGGAGGTGACAATGAGCAGTTCTTC. Its protein is CASSVLAGGDNEQFF. The rearrangement uses TRBV25-1 and TRBJ2-1; 11 bases are a match to TRBD2. The germline V gene has CDR1 MGHDK and CDR2 SYGVNS. The trim removed 4 bases at V and 5 bases at J, leaving 4 bases unmatched. The CDR3 spans 15 residues.

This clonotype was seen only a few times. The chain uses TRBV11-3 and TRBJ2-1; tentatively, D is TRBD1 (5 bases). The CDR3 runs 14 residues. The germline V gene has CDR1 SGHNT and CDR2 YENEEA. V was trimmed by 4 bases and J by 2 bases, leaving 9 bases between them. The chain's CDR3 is CASSSGSTYNEQFF. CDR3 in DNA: TGTGCCAGCAGCTCAGGGTCCACCTACAATGAGCAGTTCTTC.

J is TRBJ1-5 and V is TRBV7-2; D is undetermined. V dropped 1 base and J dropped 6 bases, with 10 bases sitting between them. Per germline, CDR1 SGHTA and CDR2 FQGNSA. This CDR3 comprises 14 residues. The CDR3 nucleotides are TGTGCCAGCAGCTTAGACGGTGGAGGTCAGCCCCAGCATTTT. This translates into CASSLDGGGQPQHF.

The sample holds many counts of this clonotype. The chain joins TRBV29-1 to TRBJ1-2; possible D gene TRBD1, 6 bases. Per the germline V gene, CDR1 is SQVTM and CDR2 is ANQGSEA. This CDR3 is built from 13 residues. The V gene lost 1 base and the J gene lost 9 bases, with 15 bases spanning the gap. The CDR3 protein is CSVEVGHDGSYTF. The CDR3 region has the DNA TGCAGCGTTGAAGTGGGACACGATGGTAGCTACACCTTC.

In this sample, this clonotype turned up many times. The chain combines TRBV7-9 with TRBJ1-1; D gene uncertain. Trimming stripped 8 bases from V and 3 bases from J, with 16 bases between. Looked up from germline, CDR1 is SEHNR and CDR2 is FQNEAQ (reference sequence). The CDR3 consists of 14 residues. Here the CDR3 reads CASGKAVTHTEAFF. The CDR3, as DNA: TGTGCCAGCGGTAAAGCGGTCACCCACACTGAAGCTTTCTTT. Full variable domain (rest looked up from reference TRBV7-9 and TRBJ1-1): DTGVSQNPRHKITKRGQNVTFRCDPISEHNRLYWYRQTLGQGPEFLTYFQNEAQLEKSRLLSDRFSAERPKGSFSTLEIQRTEQGDSAMYLCASGKAVTHTEAFFGQGTRLTVV.

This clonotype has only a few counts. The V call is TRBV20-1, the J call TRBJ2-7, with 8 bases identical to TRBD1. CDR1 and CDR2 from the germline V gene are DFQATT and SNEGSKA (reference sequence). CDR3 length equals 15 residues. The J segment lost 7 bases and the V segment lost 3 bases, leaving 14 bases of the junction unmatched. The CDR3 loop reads CSASGYRGRSGEQYF. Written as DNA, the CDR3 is TGCAGTGCTAGTGGGTACAGGGGGAGGTCGGGGGAGCAGTACTTC.

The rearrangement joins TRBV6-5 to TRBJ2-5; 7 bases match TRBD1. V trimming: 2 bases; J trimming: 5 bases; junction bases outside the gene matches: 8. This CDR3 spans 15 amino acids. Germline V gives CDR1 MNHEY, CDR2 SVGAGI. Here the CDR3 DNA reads TGTGCCAGCAGTTACCATCTAGGGGGCGCGGAGACCCAGTACTTC. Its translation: CASSYHLGGAETQYF.

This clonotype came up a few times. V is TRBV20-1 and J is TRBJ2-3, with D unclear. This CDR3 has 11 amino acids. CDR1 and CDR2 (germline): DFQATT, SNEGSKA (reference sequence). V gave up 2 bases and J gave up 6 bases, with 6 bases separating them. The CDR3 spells CSARSGDTQYF. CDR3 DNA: TGCAGTGCTAGATCCGGGGATACGCAGTATTTT.

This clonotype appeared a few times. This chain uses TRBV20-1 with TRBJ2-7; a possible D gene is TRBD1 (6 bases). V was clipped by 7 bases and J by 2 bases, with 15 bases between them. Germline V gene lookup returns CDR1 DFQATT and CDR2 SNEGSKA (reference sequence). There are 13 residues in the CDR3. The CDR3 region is CSGTPGQTYEQYF. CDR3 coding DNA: TGCAGTGGGACACCGGGACAAACCTACGAGCAGTACTTC.

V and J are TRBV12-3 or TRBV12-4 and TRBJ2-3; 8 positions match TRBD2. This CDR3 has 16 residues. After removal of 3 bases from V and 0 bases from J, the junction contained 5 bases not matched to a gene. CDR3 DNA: TGTGCCAGCAGTTTCCCAGCGGGGGAGAGCACAGATACGCAGTATTTT. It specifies CASSFPAGESTDTQYF.

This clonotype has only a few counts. The CDR3 protein is CASSFVTKGDSPLHF. The CDR3 region has the DNA TGTGCCAGCAGTTTTGTGACAAAGGGAGATTCACCCCTCCACTTT. The J gene is TRBJ1-6, the V gene TRBV12-3 or TRBV12-4; D gene uncertain. Trimming removed 3 bases at V and 8 bases at J, with 14 bases between. CDR3 length: 15 residues.

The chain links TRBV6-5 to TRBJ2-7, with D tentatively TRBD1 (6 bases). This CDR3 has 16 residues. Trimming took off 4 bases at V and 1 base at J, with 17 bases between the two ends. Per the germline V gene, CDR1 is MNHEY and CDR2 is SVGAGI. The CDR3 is CASSSACRGPSYEQYF. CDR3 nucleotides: TGTGCCAGCAGTTCGGCCTGCAGGGGTCCTTCCTACGAGCAGTACTTC.

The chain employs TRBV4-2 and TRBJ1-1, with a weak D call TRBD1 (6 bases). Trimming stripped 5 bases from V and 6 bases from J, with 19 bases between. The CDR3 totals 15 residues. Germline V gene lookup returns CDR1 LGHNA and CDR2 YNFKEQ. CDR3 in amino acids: CASSFGRQGGPEAFF. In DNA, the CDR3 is TGTGCCAGCAGCTTCGGACGTCAAGGGGGGCCTGAAGCTTTCTTT.